One and the same sample provided the 7 T cell receptor beta chains below, sequenced in a study of shared T cell receptors in the human thymus. Some clones are missing from TCRdb's copy, which holds only in-frame ones; the method was immunoSEQ multiplex PCR. The sample consists of approximately 580,000 clones, more than 75% of them appearing once. Another study also made use of these data, one on human thymus T cells.

The sequencing sample was made of thymocytes. Every receptor here comes from a boy under three years old with a congenital heart defect.

This clone has a handful of counts. This rearrangement joins TRBV4-2 to TRBJ1-3; D perhaps matches TRBD1 (6 bases). Per the germline V gene, CDR1 is LGHNA and CDR2 is YNFKEQ. This CDR3 is built from 16 residues. V shed 0 bases and J shed 2 bases, with 11 bases lying between them. The CDR3 DNA is TGTGCCAGCAGCCAAGACAGGGGTCCCCCTGGAAACACCATATATTTT. Protein: CASSQDRGPPGNTIYF.

This clone was seen only once. The chain couples TRBV29-1 to TRBJ2-1; 13 bases align to TRBD2. Germline lookup yields CDR1 SQVTM and CDR2 ANQGSEA. The CDR3 loop spans 17 amino acids. After removal of 7 bases from V and 3 bases from J, the junction contained 12 bases not matched to a gene. The CDR3 coding sequence is TGCAGCGGGACCGGGACTAGCGGGAAAGTTGTCTACAATGAGCAGTTCTTC. Protein: CSGTGTSGKVVYNEQFF.

The V and J genes are TRBV14 and TRBJ2-1; maybe TRBD2 (7 bases). V was pared by 1 base and J by 5 bases, with 24 bases between. The CDR3 is 19 residues long. CDR1 and CDR2 from the germline V gene are SGHDN and FVKESK. The CDR3 sequence: CASSQAKEGERDLDNEQFF. CDR3 bases: TGTGCCAGCAGCCAAGCGAAGGAGGGGGAGCGGGACCTCGACAATGAGCAGTTCTTC.

This chain joins TRBV7-8 and TRBJ2-1, with D possibly matching TRBD1 (6 bases). This CDR3 is 12 amino acids long. The V end was cut by 5 bases, the J end by 10 bases, with 12 bases between. Germline V gene sequence: CDR1 SGHVS, CDR2 FQNEAQ. This CDR3 is CASSRPGHEQFF. The CDR3 coding sequence is TGTGCCAGCAGCAGACCGGGACACGAGCAGTTCTTC.

This clone was counted between two and nine times. This chain's CDR3 is CASSQDASTGTTRLGTQYF. Written as DNA, the CDR3 is TGCGCCAGCAGCCAAGACGCCTCCACCGGGACTACTCGGTTGGGTACGCAGTATTTT. The chain is built from TRBV4-3 and TRBJ2-3; 7 nucleotides agree with TRBD2. The trim removed 0 bases at V and 8 bases at J, leaving 20 bases unmatched. The germline V gene encodes CDR1 LGHNA and CDR2 YSLEER. This CDR3 comprises 19 residues.

For this clone: Sequence at one end of the junction differs from germline and may be a read error. The chain has TRBV27 and TRBJ1-2, with TRBD1 identical over 7 bases. The CDR3 loop spans 13 amino acids. Germline V gene data show CDR1 as MNHEY and CDR2 as SMNVEV (reference sequence). The CDR3 loop reads CASSFGRDSLMVF. The CDR3, as DNA: TGTGCCAGCAGTTTTGGCCGGGACAGCCTTATGGTCTTC.

The rearrangement uses TRBV5-4 and TRBJ1-1; the D gene is possibly TRBD1 (5 bases). The CDR3 is made up of 14 amino acids. Trimming cost V 5 bases and J 0 bases, with 11 bases left between them. The V gene's germline CDR1 is SGHNT and CDR2 YYREEE (reference sequence). In nucleotides, the CDR3 is TGTGCCAGCAGTAGCGCGGGGGTGAACACTGAAGCTTTCTTT. This gives the protein CASSSAGVNTEAFF.